This T cell receptor beta chain was sequenced during a study of T-cell memory formation after mild COVID-19. TCR alpha and TCR beta cDNA libraries with sample barcodes and UMIs came from 5'RACE using constant-segment primers. TCRdb analysed the 5' RACE reads with MiXCR anew, one entry per CDR3 protein. The data show 200,000 to 250,000 distinct CDR3 sequences, roughly a tenth seen once. Source material: PBMCs or a T cell subset sorted from them (not recorded which). This sequence originates from a man aged 18 to 30 who had mild COVID-19 (a few samples of this study predate the infection). Cell type and time point are not known.

CDR3 residues: CSVGWVETYEQYF. The CDR3 region has the DNA TGCAGCGTTGGTTGGGTAGAGACGTACGAGCAGTACTTC. This chain connects TRBV29-1 to TRBJ2-7; no clear D. The ends were cut back, 4 bases at V and 4 bases at J, with 14 bases in the middle. The CDR3 extends over 13 amino acids. Germline CDR1 and CDR2: SQVTM and ANQGSEA.